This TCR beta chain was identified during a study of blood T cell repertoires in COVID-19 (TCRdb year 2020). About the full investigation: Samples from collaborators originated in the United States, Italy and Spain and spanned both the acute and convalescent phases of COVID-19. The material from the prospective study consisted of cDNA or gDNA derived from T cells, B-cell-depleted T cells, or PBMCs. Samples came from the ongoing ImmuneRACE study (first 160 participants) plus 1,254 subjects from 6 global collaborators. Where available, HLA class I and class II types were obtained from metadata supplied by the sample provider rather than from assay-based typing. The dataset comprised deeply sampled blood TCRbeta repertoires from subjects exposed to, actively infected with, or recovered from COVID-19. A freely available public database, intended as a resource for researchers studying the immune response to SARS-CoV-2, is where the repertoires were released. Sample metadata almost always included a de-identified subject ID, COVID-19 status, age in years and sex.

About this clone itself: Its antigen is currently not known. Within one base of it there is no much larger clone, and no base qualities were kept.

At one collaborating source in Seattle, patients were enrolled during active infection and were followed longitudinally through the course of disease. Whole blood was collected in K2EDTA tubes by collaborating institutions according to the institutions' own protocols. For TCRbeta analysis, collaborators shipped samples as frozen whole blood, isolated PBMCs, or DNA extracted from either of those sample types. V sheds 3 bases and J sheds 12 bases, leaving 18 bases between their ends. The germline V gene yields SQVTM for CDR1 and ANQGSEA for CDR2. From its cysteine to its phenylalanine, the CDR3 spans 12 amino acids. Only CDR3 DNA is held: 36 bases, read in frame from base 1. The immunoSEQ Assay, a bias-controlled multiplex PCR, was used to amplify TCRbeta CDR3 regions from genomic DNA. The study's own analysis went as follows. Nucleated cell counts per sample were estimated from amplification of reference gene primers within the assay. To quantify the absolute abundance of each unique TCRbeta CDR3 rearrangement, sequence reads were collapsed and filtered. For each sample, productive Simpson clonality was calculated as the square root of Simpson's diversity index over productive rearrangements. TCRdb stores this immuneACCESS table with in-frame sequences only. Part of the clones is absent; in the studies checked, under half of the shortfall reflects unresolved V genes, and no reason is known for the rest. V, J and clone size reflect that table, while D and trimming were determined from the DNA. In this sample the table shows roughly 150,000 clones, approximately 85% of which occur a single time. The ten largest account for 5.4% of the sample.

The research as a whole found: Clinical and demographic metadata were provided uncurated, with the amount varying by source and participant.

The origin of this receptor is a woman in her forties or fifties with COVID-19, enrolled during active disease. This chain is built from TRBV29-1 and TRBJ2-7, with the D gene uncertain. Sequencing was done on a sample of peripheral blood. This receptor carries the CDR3 CSVEGPSVSPYF. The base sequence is TGCAGCGTTGAGGGCCCATCCGTCTCACCGTACTTC.